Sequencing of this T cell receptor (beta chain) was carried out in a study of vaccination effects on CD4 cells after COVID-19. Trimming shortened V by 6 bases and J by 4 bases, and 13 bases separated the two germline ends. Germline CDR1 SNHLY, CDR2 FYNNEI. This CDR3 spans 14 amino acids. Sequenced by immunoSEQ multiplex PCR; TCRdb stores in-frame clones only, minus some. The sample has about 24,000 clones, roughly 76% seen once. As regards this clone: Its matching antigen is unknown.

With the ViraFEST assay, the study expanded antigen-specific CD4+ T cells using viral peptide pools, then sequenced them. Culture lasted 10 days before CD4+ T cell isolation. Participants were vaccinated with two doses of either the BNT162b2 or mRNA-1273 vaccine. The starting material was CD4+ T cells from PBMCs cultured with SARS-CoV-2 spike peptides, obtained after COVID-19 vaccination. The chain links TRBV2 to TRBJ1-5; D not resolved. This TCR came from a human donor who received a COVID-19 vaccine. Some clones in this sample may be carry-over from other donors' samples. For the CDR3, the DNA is TGTGCCAGCAGGGTTGCCGGGGTAAATCAGCCCCAGCATTTT. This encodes CASRVAGVNQPQHF.